A selection of T cell receptor beta chains follows, all from one sample in a study of T cells in Graves' hyperthyroidism and ophthalmopathy. From the multiplex PCR reads, TCRdb called clonotypes with MiXCR, one entry per CDR3 protein. The data show some 800,000 distinct CDR3 sequences, with around 39% seen just once and roughly 8.3% held by the top ten. Material for sequencing was blood. These receptors came from a man between 18 and 35 years old with Graves' hyperthyroidism. Both conserved end residues are part of each CDR3. A D gene is named only where the DNA matches it firmly. Rows may omit the clone size; those that give it use once, few, many or a size class.

TRBJ2-7 | many | - | TRBV2 | TGTGCCAGCAGTTCCCCATCCGGGATCCCTGACGAGCAGTACTTC | CASSSPSGIPDEQYF
TRBJ1-1 | - | - | TRBV4-1 | TGTGCCAGCAGCCAGGACACACCGAACACTGAAGCTTTCTTT | CASSQDTPNTEAFF
TRBJ1-3 | few | TRBD1 | TRBV7-2 | TGTGCCAGCAGGCGGGGACAGGGATCTGGAAACACCATATATTTT | CASRRGQGSGNTIYF
TRBJ1-1 | few | - | TRBV19 | TGTGCCAGTAGTCGTATTCTGGGGATGAACACTGAAGCTTTCTTT | CASSRILGMNTEAFF
TRBJ2-7 | many | - | TRBV29-1 | TGCAGCGTAATCGGCTTCTACGAGCAGTACTTC | CSVIGFYEQYF
TRBJ1-1 | few | TRBD1 | TRBV7-9 | TGTGCCAGCAGCTTAGAGACAGGGATTCCTGAAGCTTTCTTT | CASSLETGIPEAFF
TRBJ1-1 | many | - | TRBV29-1 | TGCAGCGTTGGTATTCGCTCCGCTGAAGCTTTCTTT | CSVGIRSAEAFF
TRBJ2-7 | once | TRBD2 | TRBV29-1 | TGCAGCGTTGAAGAGCAAGCGGGACGGAACTCCTACGAGCAGTACTTC | CSVEEQAGRNSYEQYF
TRBJ2-2 | few | - | TRBV7-9 | TGTGCCAGCAGCCCGCCCTGGACCGTCGGGGAGCTGTTTTTT | CASSPPWTVGELFF
TRBJ2-7 | once | - | TRBV30 | TGTGCCTGGAGTGTTAACGAGCAGTACTTC | CAWSVNEQYF
TRBJ2-7 | - | TRBD1 | TRBV6-5 | TGTGCCAGCAGTCCCCCGGGACAGGTTTGGTACGAGCAGTACTTC | CASSPPGQVWYEQYF
TRBJ2-7 | - | TRBD2 | TRBV4-2 | TGTGCCAGCAGCCAAGTAAGGGAGGGGACCTACGAGCAGTACTTC | CASSQVREGTYEQYF
TRBJ2-7 | many | - | TRBV10-3 | TGTGCCATCAGTGAGTCGGTCGCCTTCAGCTCCTACGAGCAGTACTTC | CAISESVAFSSYEQYF
TRBJ2-5 | - | - | TRBV6-1 | TGTGCCAGCAGAACCCAGGGGCGCGGGAGAAGCCAAGAGACCCAGTACTTC | CASRTQGRGRSQETQYF
TRBJ2-6 | many | - | TRBV5-1 | TGCGCCAGCAGCCGAATCATCTCTGGGGCCAACGTCCTGACTTTC | CASSRIISGANVLTF
TRBJ1-2 | - | - | TRBV15 | TGTGCCACCAGCAGAGGAGGAGGGGCTGGCTATGGCTACACCTTC | CATSRGGGAGYGYTF
TRBJ1-4 | many | - | TRBV29-1 | TGCAGCGTTGCCCAGGGAGCGGCTAATGAAAAACTGTTTTTT | CSVAQGAANEKLFF
TRBJ2-7 | many | - | TRBV7-7 | TGTGCTAGCAGCCCTGGTCCCCTTGGGGAGCAGTACTTC | CASSPGPLGEQYF
TRBJ2-7 | many | - | TRBV29-1 | TGCAGCGTTGCCCACAGGTATAACTACGAGCAGTACTTC | CSVAHRYNYEQYF
TRBJ1-3 | many | - | TRBV7-6 | TGTGCCAGCAGCCAGACGTCGTCTGGAAACACCATATATTTT | CASSQTSSGNTIYF
TRBJ1-5 | - | - | TRBV19 | TGTGCCAGTATGGGGGGGGGACCCCAGCATTTT | CASMGGGPQHF
TRBJ1-1 | many | - | TRBV7-9 | TGTGCCAGCAGCTTCCTGAACACTGAAGCTTTCTTT | CASSFLNTEAFF
TRBJ1-1 | many | - | TRBV20-1 | TGCAGTGCTCCTAACAGGAACACTGAAGCTTTCTTT | CSAPNRNTEAFF
TRBJ1-2 | - | - | TRBV10-3 | TGTGCCATCAGTGTTGGGGGTAGTGGCTACACCTTC | CAISVGGSGYTF
TRBJ2-7 | many | - | TRBV7-2 | TGTGCCAGCAGCCGAGACAGCGACTACGAGCAGTACTTC | CASSRDSDYEQYF
TRBJ1-2 | many | - | TRBV7-2 | TGTGCCAGCAGCTTAGGACAGCTCGAGACCTATGGCTACACCTTC | CASSLGQLETYGYTF
TRBJ2-7 | - | - | TRBV7-2 | TGTGCCAGCGAAAGTGGGAGTGAGTACGAGCAGTACTTC | CASESGSEYEQYF
TRBJ1-1 | many | - | TRBV7-6 | TGTGCCAGCGTTCCGGGACACACCAACACTGAAGCTTTCTTT | CASVPGHTNTEAFF
TRBJ1-2 | - | - | TRBV7-4 | TGTGCCAGCACCTGGGAGGAGCCCCATGGCTACACCTTC | CASTWEEPHGYTF
TRBJ2-5 | many | - | TRBV20-1 | TGCAGTGCACCGATGCCGGGGGTGGGAGAGACCCAGTACTTC | CSAPMPGVGETQYF
TRBJ2-7 | - | - | TRBV7-2 | TGTGCCAGCAGCTTAGAACCGACGATTGTCTACGAGCAGTACTTC | CASSLEPTIVYEQYF
TRBJ1-6 | many | - | TRBV7-2 | TGTGCCAGCACCCACAGCGGGACGGATAATTCACCCCTCCACTTT | CASTHSGTDNSPLHF
TRBJ1-4 | - | - | TRBV20-1 | TGCAGTGCTAGAGATAGCGGGAGCGGGGATGAAAAACTGTTTTTT | CSARDSGSGDEKLFF
TRBJ1-1 | few | - | TRBV20-1 | TGCAGTGCTAGCGTGGGGGGGGCCACTGAAGCTTTCTTT | CSASVGGATEAFF
TRBJ2-7 | few | - | TRBV14 | TGTGCCAGCACCCACCGGCGGGATCACTCCTACGAGCAGTACTTC | CASTHRRDHSYEQYF
TRBJ2-7 | few | TRBD2 | TRBV5-1 | TGCGCCAGCAGCCCCGGACTAGCGGGGGGAACCTACGAGCAGTACTTC | CASSPGLAGGTYEQYF
TRBJ1-2 | - | - | TRBV3-1 | TGTGCCAGCAGCCAGAACCAGGGCGATGGCTACACCTTC | CASSQNQGDGYTF
TRBJ2-7 | - | - | TRBV2 | TGTGCCAGCAGTCTTAGCGGACAGTTTTATTTC | CASSLSGQFYF
TRBJ1-1 | - | - | TRBV30 | TGTGCCTGGAGCTCAAAGGCCCCGTTGACTGAAGCTTTCTTT | CAWSSKAPLTEAFF
TRBJ2-7 | many | - | TRBV29-1 | TGCAGCGTTGGGGGGGGGCGGAGCTCCTACGAGCAGTACTTC | CSVGGGRSSYEQYF
TRBJ1-6 | many | - | TRBV24-1 | TGTGCCACCAGTGGGTTTCGGGGAATCTCACCCCTCCACTTT | CATSGFRGISPLHF
TRBJ1-5 | many | - | TRBV7-9 | TGTGCCAGCAGCTTAGAGGGGTCGGGGCAGCCCCAGCATTTT | CASSLEGSGQPQHF
TRBJ1-2 | - | - | TRBV4-1 | TGCGCCAGCAGCCAAGATCTTACGGCGGTCTATGGCTACACCTTC | CASSQDLTAVYGYTF
TRBJ1-5 | many | - | TRBV9 | TGTGCCAGCAGCGCCAGGACAGAAGGCAATCAGCCCCAGCATTTT | CASSARTEGNQPQHF
TRBJ1-3 | many | - | TRBV29-1 | TGCAGCGTTGGGGGGGACGGAAGCTCTGGAAACACCATATATTTT | CSVGGDGSSGNTIYF
TRBJ2-7 | few | - | TRBV7-2 | TGTGCCAGCAGCTTGGGACGGATCTACGAGCAGTACTTC | CASSLGRIYEQYF
TRBJ1-2 | - | TRBD1 | TRBV29-1 | TGCAGCGTAACGGACAGGGTCTATGGCTACACCTTC | CSVTDRVYGYTF
TRBJ1-4 | many | - | TRBV9 | TGTGCCAGCAGCTTTGGAGAACAGATAAATGAAAAACTGTTTTTT | CASSFGEQINEKLFF
TRBJ1-1 | - | - | TRBV2 | TGTGCCAGCAGTGAATCTTCGGGTTACACTGAAGCTTTCTTT | CASSESSGYTEAFF
TRBJ2-7 | many | TRBD2 | TRBV7-9 | TGTGCCAGCAGCCTCGTAGCGGGAACGGGCGAGCAGTACTTC | CASSLVAGTGEQYF
TRBJ2-2 | - | - | TRBV28 | TGTGCCAGCAGGGTAGGACAAAACACCGGGGAGCTGTTTTTT | CASRVGQNTGELFF
TRBJ2-5 | many | TRBD1 | TRBV7-3 | TGTGCCAGCAGCTTGACAGGGGGCGAGGAGACCCAGTACTTC | CASSLTGGEETQYF
TRBJ1-1 | - | - | TRBV7-9 | TGTGCCAGCGCGACTACGAACACTGAAGCTTTCTTT | CASATTNTEAFF
TRBJ1-5 | - | - | TRBV5-6 | TGTGCCAGCAGCTTAGCCGCCGGGCCCCAGCATTTT | CASSLAAGPQHF
TRBJ2-5 | - | - | TRBV7-9 | TGTGCCAGCAGCACCGGGACGGAGATATTCCAAGAGACCCAGTACTTC | CASSTGTEIFQETQYF
TRBJ1-1 | few | - | TRBV4-1 | TGCGCCAGCAGCCAAGAGGGTGTCGACACTGAAGCTTTCTTT | CASSQEGVDTEAFF